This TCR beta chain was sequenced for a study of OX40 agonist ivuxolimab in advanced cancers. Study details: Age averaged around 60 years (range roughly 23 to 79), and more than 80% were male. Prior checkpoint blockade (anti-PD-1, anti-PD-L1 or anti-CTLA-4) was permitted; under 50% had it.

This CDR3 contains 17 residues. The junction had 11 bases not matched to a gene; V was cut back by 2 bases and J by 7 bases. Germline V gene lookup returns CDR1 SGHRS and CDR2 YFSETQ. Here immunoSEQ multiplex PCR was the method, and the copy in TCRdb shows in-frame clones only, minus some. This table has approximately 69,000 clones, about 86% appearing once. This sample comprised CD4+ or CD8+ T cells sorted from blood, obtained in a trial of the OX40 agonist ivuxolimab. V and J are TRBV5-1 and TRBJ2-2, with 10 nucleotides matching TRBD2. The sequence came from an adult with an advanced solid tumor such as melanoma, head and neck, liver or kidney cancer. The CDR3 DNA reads TGCGCCAGCAGCTTCGGGGGGCTAGCGGGAGCCGGCGGGGAGCTGTTTTTT. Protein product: CASSFGGLAGAGGELFF.